This TCR beta chain was captured in a study of blood T cells in healthy people across ages (dated by TCRdb to the mid-2010s). Notes on the research overall: In model experiments, template switching captured roughly one uniquely barcoded TCR beta cDNA molecule for every two T cells. The donors were split into four age groups: young (average around 17 years), middle-aged (roughly 39), aged (roughly 60) and long-lived (approximately 80). The study analyzed two additional independent replicas of 1 million unique cDNA reads from the same blood draw for two donors, one aged 18 to 30 and one aged 80 or older. To avoid experimental bias, donors of different ages were spread randomly across the sequencing lanes. Age-related changes in TCR beta repertoire diversity were measured in the study by deep sequencing normalized with unique cDNA molecular identifiers.

The sample holds one count of this clonotype. The clone's antigen remains unknown. No base qualities exist here, and no much larger clone lies one base off it. Systemically healthy Caucasian individuals from Russia, some 40 in total and aged roughly 6 to 100 years, were included as donors. Around 10 milliliters of peripheral blood were collected from each donor into EDTA-treated Vacutainer tubes. PBMCs were isolated by Ficoll-Paque density-gradient centrifugation, with at least 7 million obtained per sample. Trizol reagent was used to extract total RNA from PBMCs, with at least 5 micrograms per sample. Naive CD45RAhigh/CD27high T cell percentages were measured by flow cytometry on a PBMC aliquot from every donor. The CDR3 starts with the cysteine, ends with the phenylalanine, and has 15 residues. The only DNA kept is the CDR3, 45 bases in frame from the first base. V and J are trimmed by 0 bases and 2 bases, and the gene matches miss 5 bases of the junction. From a lookup of the germline V gene, CDR1 and CDR2 are SGDLS and YYNGEE.

Library creation used 5' RACE. For sequencing, an Illumina HiSeq 2500 was employed. A second PCR of about 7 to 12 cycles was run with a J-beta primer mix and a sample-barcoded 5' primer. Each TCR beta cDNA molecule received a unique molecular identifier from a template-switch 5' adaptor carrying 12 random nucleotides. At least 2.5 million CDR3-containing paired-end reads were obtained from each sample. All of the RNA was converted into first-strand cDNA using the Mint cDNA synthesis kit, with a TRBC-specific oligonucleotide serving as the primer. Following uracil-DNA glycosylase treatment, all cDNA underwent a first 18-cycle PCR with the universal primers M1SS and BC2_uni_R. On the authors' methods: Each sample was normalized by randomly selecting 1 million high-quality reads, each carrying a distinct molecular identifier. Reads sharing molecular identifiers were discarded rather than binned into consensus sequences. MiTCR, with a Q25 quality threshold and the strictest error-elimination algorithm, was used for CDR3 identification, clonotype clustering and error correction. A nonparametric unseen species model using Euler transformation provided a lower-bound estimate of total TCR beta diversity. TCRdb redid the processing of the public reads, applying fastp at Q25 and MiXCR, and retained in-frame beta chains. Rows with a matching CDR3 protein are joined into one entry that keeps the most common DNA and genes. For this entry, the V and J calls and clone size follow TCRdb and not the study's own pipeline. A total of 800,000 or so distinct CDR3 sequences appear in this sample, 62% of them only once. The top ten clonotypes cover about a quarter of the sample.

The paper as a whole reports these results and caveats: Because donor CMV infection status was unknown, age-related changes in expanded clonotypes were potentially confounded. Because profiling used bulk unsorted PBMCs, naive and antigen-experienced compartments could not be compared conclusively. Observed TCR beta diversity per million T cells fell roughly linearly with age, and a significant reduction was already apparent by age approximately 41. Estimates of total diversity based on one million sequenced T cells were considered lower bounds and underestimates. The percentage of naive T cells measured by flow cytometry correlated strongly with observed TCR beta diversity. Compared with the aged group, the long-lived group had more naive CD4+ T cells, fewer expanded clones and increased TCR diversity, a pattern suggesting age selection.

The clonotype comes from a man aged 25 to 40 in good health. What was sequenced was blood. The V and J genes are TRBV9 and TRBJ2-7; the central 7 bases match TRBD1. In nucleotide form, the sequence is TGTGCCAGCAGCGTAGAAGGGACAGAGCCCTACGAGCAGTACTTC. This gives the protein CASSVEGTEPYEQYF. When the CDR3 is completed using the reference TRBV9 and TRBJ2-7 genes on either side, the full variable domain is DSGVTQTPKHLITATGQRVTLRCSPRSGDLSVYWYQQSLDQGLQFLIQYYNGEERAKGNILERFSAQQFPDLHSELNLSSLELGDSALYFCASSVEGTEPYEQYFGPGTRLTVT.